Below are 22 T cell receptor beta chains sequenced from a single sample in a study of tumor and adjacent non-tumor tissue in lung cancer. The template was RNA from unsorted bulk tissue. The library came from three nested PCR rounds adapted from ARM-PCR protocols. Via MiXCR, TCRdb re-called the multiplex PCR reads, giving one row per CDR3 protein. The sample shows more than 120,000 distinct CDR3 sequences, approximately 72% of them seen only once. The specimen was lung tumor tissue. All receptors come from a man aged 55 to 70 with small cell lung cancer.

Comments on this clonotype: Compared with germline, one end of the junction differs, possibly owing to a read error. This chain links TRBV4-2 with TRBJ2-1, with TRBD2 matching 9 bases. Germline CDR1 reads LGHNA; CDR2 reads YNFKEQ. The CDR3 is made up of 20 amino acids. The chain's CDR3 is CASSQDPGTCGRALHSEQFF. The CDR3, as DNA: TGTGCCAGTAGCCAAGACCCCGGGACTTGCGGGAGGGCCCTCCACAGTGAACAGTTCTTC.

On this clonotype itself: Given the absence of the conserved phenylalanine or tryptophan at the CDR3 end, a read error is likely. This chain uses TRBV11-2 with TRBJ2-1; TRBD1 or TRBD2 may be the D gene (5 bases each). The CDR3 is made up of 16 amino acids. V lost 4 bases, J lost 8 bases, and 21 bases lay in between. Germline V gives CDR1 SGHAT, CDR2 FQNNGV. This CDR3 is CASSSLDGGPNDEQFL. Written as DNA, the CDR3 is TGTGCCAGCAGCTCTCTGGATGGGGGACCGAACGATGAGCAGTTCCTC.

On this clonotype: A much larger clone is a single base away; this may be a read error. The CDR3 DNA follows: TGTGCCAGCAGTTACGGGTTCCCGGGTGAGCAGTTCTTC. This gives the protein CASSYGFPGEQFF. The V gene is TRBV6-2 or TRBV6-3, the J gene TRBJ2-1; D is uncertain. This CDR3 has 13 amino acids. Trimming shortened V by 2 bases and J by 9 bases, and 11 bases separated the two germline ends. CDR1 is MNHEY, CDR2 SVGEGT, per germline.

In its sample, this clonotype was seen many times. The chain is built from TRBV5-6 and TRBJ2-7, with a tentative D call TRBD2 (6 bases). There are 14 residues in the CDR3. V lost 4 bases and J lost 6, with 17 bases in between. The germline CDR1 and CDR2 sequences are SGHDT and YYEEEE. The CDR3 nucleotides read TGTGCCAGCAGCCCGGGACTCGTGTCCACCGAGCAGTACTTC. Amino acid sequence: CASSPGLVSTEQYF.

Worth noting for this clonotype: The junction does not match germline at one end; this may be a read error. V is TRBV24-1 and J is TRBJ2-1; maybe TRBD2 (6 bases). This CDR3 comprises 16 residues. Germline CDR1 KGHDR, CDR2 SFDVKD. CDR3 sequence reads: CATRDFCSGLYNEQFF. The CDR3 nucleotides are TGTGCCACCCGTGATTTTTGTAGCGGACTTTACAATGAGCAGTTCTTC.

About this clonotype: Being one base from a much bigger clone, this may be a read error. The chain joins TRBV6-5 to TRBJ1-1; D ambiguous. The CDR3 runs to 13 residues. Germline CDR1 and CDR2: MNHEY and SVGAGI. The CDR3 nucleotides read TGTGTCAGCAGTTACCATCATGGTAATGAAGCTTTCTTT. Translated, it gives CVSSYHHGNEAFF.

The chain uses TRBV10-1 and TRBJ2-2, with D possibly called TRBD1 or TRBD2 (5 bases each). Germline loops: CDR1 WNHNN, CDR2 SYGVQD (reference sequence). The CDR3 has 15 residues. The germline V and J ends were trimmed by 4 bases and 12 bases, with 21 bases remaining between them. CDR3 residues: CASSGSGPGREKLFF. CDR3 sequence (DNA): TGCGCCAGCAGTGGATCGGGACCCGGGCGAGAGAAGCTGTTTTTT.

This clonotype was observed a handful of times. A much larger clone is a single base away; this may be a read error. CDR3 sequence (DNA): TGTGCCAGCAGGAGACCGGGAACAGGTGAAAAACTGTTTTTT. Amino acids: CASRRPGTGEKLFF. The J gene is TRBJ1-4, the V gene TRBV11-2; TRBD1 is a possible D gene (5 bases). V was shortened by 6 bases and J by 7 bases, with 15 bases between the two germline ends. Germline V gene sequence: CDR1 SGHAT, CDR2 FQNNGV. The CDR3 has 14 residues.

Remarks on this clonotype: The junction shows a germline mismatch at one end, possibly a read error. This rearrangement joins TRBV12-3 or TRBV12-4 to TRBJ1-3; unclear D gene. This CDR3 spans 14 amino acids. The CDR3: CASRFPDLGNTIYF. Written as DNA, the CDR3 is TGTGCCAGCCGTTTCCCCGATCTTGGAAACACCATATATTTT.

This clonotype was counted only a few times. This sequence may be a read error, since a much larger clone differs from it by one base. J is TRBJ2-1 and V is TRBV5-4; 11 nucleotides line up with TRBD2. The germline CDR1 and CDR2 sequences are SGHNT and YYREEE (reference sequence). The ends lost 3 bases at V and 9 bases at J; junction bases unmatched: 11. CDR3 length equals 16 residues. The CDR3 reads CASSSLTSGSISEQFF. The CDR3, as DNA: TGTGCCAGCAGCTCCCTCACTAGCGGGAGCATCAGTGAGCAGTTCTTC.

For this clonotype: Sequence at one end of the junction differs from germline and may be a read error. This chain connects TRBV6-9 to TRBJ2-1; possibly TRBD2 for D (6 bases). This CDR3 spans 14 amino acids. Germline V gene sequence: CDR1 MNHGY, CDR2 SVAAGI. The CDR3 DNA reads TGTGCCAATCCGGGGGACCCCCAGTCCGATGAGCAGCTCTTC. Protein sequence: CANPGDPQSDEQLF.

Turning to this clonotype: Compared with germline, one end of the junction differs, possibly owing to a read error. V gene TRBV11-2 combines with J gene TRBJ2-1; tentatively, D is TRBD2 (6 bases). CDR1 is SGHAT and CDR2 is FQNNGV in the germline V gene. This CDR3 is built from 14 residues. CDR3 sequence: CACSSGRMDNEQFF. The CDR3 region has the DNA TGTGCCTGCAGCTCAGGGAGGATGGACAATGAGCAGTTCTTC.

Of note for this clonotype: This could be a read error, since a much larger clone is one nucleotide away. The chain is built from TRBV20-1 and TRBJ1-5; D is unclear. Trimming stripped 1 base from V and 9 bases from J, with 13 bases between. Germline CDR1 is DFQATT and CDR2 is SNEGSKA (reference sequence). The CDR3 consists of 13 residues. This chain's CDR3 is CSARGGGGRPQHF. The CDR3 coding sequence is TGCAGTGCTAGAGGGGGTGGCGGTCGGCCCCAGCATTTT.

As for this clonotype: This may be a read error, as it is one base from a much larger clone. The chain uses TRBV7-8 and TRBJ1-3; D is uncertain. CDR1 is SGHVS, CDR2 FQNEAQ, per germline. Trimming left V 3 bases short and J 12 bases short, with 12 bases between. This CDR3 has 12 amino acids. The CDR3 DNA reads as TGTGCCAGCAGCTTTGCCCCCGACAACATATATTTT. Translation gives CASSFAPDNIYF.

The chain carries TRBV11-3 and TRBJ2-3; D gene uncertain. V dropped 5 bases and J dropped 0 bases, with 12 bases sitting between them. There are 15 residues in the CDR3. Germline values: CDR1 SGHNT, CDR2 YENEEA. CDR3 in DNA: TGTGCCAGCAGCGACGGAACTGCTAGCACAGATACGCAGTATTTT. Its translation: CASSDGTASTDTQYF.

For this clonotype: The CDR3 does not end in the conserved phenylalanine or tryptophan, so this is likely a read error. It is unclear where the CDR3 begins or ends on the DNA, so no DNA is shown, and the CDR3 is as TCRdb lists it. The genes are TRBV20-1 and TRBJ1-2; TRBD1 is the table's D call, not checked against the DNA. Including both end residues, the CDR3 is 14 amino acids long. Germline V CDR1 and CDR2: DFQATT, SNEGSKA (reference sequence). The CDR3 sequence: CSAPRTGGNYGYIL.

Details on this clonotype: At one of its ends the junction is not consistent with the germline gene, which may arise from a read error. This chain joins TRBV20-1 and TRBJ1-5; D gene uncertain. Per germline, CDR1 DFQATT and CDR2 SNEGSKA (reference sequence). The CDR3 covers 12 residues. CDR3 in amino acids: CSARVGHQPKHF. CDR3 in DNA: TGCAGTGCTAGAGTGGGTCATCAGCCCAAGCATTTT.

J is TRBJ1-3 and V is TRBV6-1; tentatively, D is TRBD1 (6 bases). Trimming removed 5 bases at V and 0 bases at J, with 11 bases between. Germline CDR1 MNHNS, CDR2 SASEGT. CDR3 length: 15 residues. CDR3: CASSQGPNSGNTIYF. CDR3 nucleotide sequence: TGTGCCAGCAGTCAGGGGCCGAACTCTGGAAACACCATATATTTT.

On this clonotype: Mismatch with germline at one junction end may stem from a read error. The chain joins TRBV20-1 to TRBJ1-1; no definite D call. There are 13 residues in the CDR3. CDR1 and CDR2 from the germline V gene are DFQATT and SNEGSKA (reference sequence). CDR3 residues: CSASRAMSTEVFF. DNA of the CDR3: TGCAGTGCTAGTCGAGCCATGAGCACTGAAGTTTTCTTT.

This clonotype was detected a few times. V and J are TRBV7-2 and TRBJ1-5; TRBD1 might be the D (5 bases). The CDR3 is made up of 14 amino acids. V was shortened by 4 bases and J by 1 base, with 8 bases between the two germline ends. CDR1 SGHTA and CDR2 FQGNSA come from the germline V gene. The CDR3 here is CASSSGLSNQPQHF. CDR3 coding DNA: TGTGCCAGCAGCTCGGGACTGAGCAATCAGCCCCAGCATTTT.

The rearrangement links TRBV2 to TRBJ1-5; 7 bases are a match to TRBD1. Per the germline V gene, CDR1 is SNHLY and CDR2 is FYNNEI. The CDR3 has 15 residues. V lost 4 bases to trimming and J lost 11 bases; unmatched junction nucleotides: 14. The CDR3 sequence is CASSAGGARIKSQHF. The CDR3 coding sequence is TGTGCCAGCAGTGCAGGGGGGGCCCGGATTAAGTCCCAGCATTTT.

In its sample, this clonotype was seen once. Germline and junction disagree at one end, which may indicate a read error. The CDR3 DNA sequence: TGTGCCAGCGGCTTAGATGGCGGGGTGATTAGCACAGATACGCAGTATTTT. This encodes CASGLDGGVISTDTQYF. This chain connects TRBV11-2 to TRBJ2-3; the D gene is possibly TRBD2 (6 bases). Per the germline V gene, CDR1 is SGHAT and CDR2 is FQNNGV. This CDR3 region has 17 residues.